One sample yielded the 24 T cell receptor beta chains listed below, sequenced in a study of T cells in localized non-small cell lung cancer. Produced via immunoSEQ multiplex PCR; TCRdb's table is partial and in-frame only. The sample has approximately 81,000 clones; roughly 91% are singletons. Sequencing used peripheral blood, obtained before any cancer treatment. All receptors come from a woman aged 40-69 years with stage I squamous cell lung carcinoma.

The chain is built from TRBV2 and TRBJ2-7; possible D gene TRBD1, 6 bases. In germline, CDR1 is SNHLY, CDR2 FYNNEI. V lost 6 bases to trimming and J lost 2 bases, with 14 bases between them. The CDR3 covers 14 residues. Here the CDR3 reads CASRVGTQTYEQYF. CDR3 coding DNA: TGTGCCAGCAGAGTAGGGACACAAACCTACGAGCAGTACTTC.

V usage is TRBV6-5 and J usage is TRBJ1-2; TRBD1 matches at 7 bases. This CDR3 has 14 residues. Germline CDR1 reads MNHEY; CDR2 reads SVGAGI. After removal of 6 bases from V and 4 bases from J, the junction contained 8 bases not matched to a gene. CDR3: CASSPVTGFYGYTF. The CDR3, as DNA: TGTGCCAGCAGCCCCGTGACAGGGTTCTATGGCTACACCTTC.

The count of this clone is one. V is TRBV30 and J is TRBJ1-3; D call uncertain. With 0 bases removed from V and 4 bases from J, the gap between germline ends came to 13 bases. Germline-derived CDR1 and CDR2 are GTSNPN and SVGIG (reference sequence). The length of the CDR3 is 15 residues. DNA for the CDR3: TGTGCCTGGAGTGTACGGTACAGATCGGGAAACACCATATATTTT. Translation gives CAWSVRYRSGNTIYF.

The chain employs TRBV5-1 and TRBJ1-5; TRBD1 agrees at 7 bases. This CDR3 contains 15 residues. Looked up from germline, CDR1 is SGHRS and CDR2 is YFSETQ. Trimming cost V 0 bases and J 5 bases; bases outside gene matches: 5. DNA for the CDR3: TGCGCCAGCAGCTTGGAACAGGGGCGGGATCAGCCCCAGCATTTT. Its protein is CASSLEQGRDQPQHF. The entire variable domain, with the rest obtained from reference TRBV5-1 and TRBJ1-5, is as follows: KAGVTQTPRYLIKTRGQQVTLSCSPISGHRSVSWYQQTPGQGLQFLFEYFSETQRNKGNFPGRFSGRQFSNSRSEMNVSTLELGDSALYLCASSLEQGRDQPQHFGDGTRLSIL.

The rearrangement joins TRBV7-2 to TRBJ2-2, with D possibly being TRBD2 (6 bases). The V gene lost 6 bases and the J gene lost 3 bases, with 11 bases spanning the gap. Germline CDR1 SGHTA, CDR2 FQGNSA. The CDR3 spans 14 residues. CDR3 DNA sequence: TGTGCCAGCAGTAGGGACTCGTACACCGGGGAGCTGTTTTTT. This gives the protein CASSRDSYTGELFF.

The V and J genes are TRBV15 and TRBJ1-1; tentatively, D is TRBD1 (5 bases). The CDR3 consists of 13 residues. Between the trimmed V and J ends, which lost 1 base and 4 bases, there was a span of 7 bases. The germline V gene has CDR1 LNHNV and CDR2 YYDKDF (reference sequence). CDR3 in amino acids: CATSRGQGTEAFF. CDR3 DNA sequence: TGTGCCACCAGCAGAGGCCAGGGCACTGAAGCTTTCTTT.

There are a few counts of this clone. The chain recombines TRBV27 with TRBJ1-2; weak D call: TRBD1 (6 bases). Germline CDR1 MNHEY, CDR2 SMNVEV (reference sequence). The CDR3 consists of 13 residues. V was cut by 4 bases and J by 8 bases, with 14 bases left in between. CDR3 region: CASSSHREWGYTF. CDR3 in DNA: TGTGCCAGCAGTTCCCACAGGGAATGGGGCTACACCTTC.

The chain employs TRBV7-9 and TRBJ1-2; 7 bases match TRBD1. The CDR3 loop spans 14 amino acids. The trim removed 6 bases at V and 4 bases at J, leaving 8 bases unmatched. CDR1 and CDR2 (germline): SEHNR, FQNEAQ (reference sequence). As DNA, the CDR3 is TGTGCCAGCAGGTCGGGACAGAGAATCTATGGCTACACCTTC. Amino acid sequence: CASRSGQRIYGYTF.

V is TRBV2 and J is TRBJ1-3; D not certain. Trimming removed 7 bases at V and 0 bases at J, with 10 bases between. The length of the CDR3 is 14 residues. The germline V gene encodes CDR1 SNHLY and CDR2 FYNNEI. The CDR3 spells CASKRTSSGNTIYF. The CDR3 coding sequence is TGTGCCAGCAAACGGACCAGCTCTGGAAACACCATATATTTT. Using reference TRBV2 and TRBJ1-3 for the parts outside the CDR3, the full variable domain is EPEVTQTPSHQVTQMGQEVILRCVPISNHLYFYWYRQILGQKVEFLVSFYNNEISEKSEIFDDQFSVERPDGSNFTLKIRSTKLEDSAMYFCASKRTSSGNTIYFGEGSWLTVV.

The chain joins TRBV11-2 to TRBJ2-5; TRBD2 matches 9 bases. The CDR3 loop spans 16 amino acids. V lost 0 bases to trimming and J lost 10 bases; unmatched junction nucleotides: 12. The V gene's germline CDR1 is SGHAT and CDR2 FQNNGV. The CDR3 loop reads CASSLERWASGEDQYF. Here the CDR3 DNA reads TGTGCCAGCAGCTTAGAGAGGTGGGCTAGCGGGGAGGACCAGTACTTC.

The V call is TRBV19, the J call TRBJ1-2; 11 positions agree with TRBD1. With 5 bases clipped from V and 2 bases from J, the junction kept 10 bases outside the gene matches. The CDR3 totals 17 residues. The germline V gene has CDR1 LNHDA and CDR2 SQIVND (reference sequence). Here the CDR3 DNA reads TGTGCCAGTAGTCCTCTCACCGGACAGGGGGCAAACTATGGCTACACCTTC. This sequence encodes CASSPLTGQGANYGYTF.

The chain couples TRBV2 to TRBJ1-1; the match to TRBD1 covers 7 bases. The CDR3 sequence is 11 residues long. The J segment lost 7 bases and the V segment lost 4 bases, leaving 0 bases of the junction unmatched. The germline CDR1 and CDR2 sequences are SNHLY and FYNNEI. CDR3 DNA sequence: TGTGCCAGCAGTGGGGACAGTGAAGCTTTCTTT. This sequence encodes CASSGDSEAFF.

This chain links TRBV7-8 with TRBJ1-4; the D is unclear. The CDR3 spans 16 residues. Trimming took off 1 base at V and 3 bases at J, with 12 bases between the two ends. CDR1 is SGHVS, CDR2 FQNEAQ, per germline. The CDR3 sequence: CASSLGFPGANEKLFF. In DNA, the CDR3 is TGTGCCAGCAGCTTAGGATTTCCTGGGGCTAATGAAAAACTGTTTTTT.

The chain couples TRBV9 to TRBJ2-2, with D possibly being TRBD1 or TRBD2 (5 bases each). The germline V gene encodes CDR1 SGDLS and CDR2 YYNGEE. CDR3 size: 15 residues. V lost 5 bases to trimming and J lost 7 bases, with 18 bases between them. CDR3 in amino acids: CASSGGRALSGELFF. The CDR3 DNA reads TGTGCCAGCAGTGGGGGTAGGGCGCTTAGCGGGGAGCTGTTTTTT.

This clone was seen a handful of times. The rearrangement joins TRBV10-3 to TRBJ1-4, with unresolved D. This CDR3 spans 12 amino acids. CDR1 and CDR2 (germline): ENHRY, SYGVKD. Trimming pared 1 base from V and 8 bases from J, leaving 5 bases between. CDR3 in DNA: TGTGCCATCAGTGAGTTCGAGGAAAAACTGTTTTTT. Encoded protein: CAISEFEEKLFF.

The rearrangement joins TRBV11-2 to TRBJ2-7; TRBD1 matches 8 bases. The germline V gene encodes CDR1 SGHAT and CDR2 FQNNGV. The CDR3 is made up of 14 amino acids. V trimming: 1 base; J trimming: 3 bases; junction bases outside the gene matches: 2. CDR3 in amino acids: CASSLGTGFYEQYF. CDR3 nucleotide sequence: TGTGCCAGCAGCTTAGGGACAGGGTTCTACGAGCAGTACTTC.

This chain uses TRBV6-1 with TRBJ1-3; D possibly corresponds to TRBD1 (5 bases). Germline CDR1 and CDR2: MNHNS and SASEGT. Deletions cut 3 bases from V and 2 bases from J, with 8 bases between. This CDR3 is 14 amino acids long. In DNA, the CDR3 is TGTGCCAGCAGTGAGGGGACGACTGGAAACACCATATATTTT. It yields the protein CASSEGTTGNTIYF.

The chain combines TRBV19 with TRBJ1-5; D perhaps matches TRBD1 (5 bases). The germline CDR1 and CDR2 sequences are LNHDA and SQIVND (reference sequence). The CDR3 spans 17 residues. V was trimmed by 5 bases and J by 4 bases, leaving 21 bases between them. The CDR3 DNA reads TGTGCCAGTAGTCCAAAGGGCAGGAGCCAGGGAAATCAGCCCCAGCATTTT. Its translation is CASSPKGRSQGNQPQHF.

The gene calls are TRBV2 and TRBJ2-1; 9 bases are shared with TRBD1. The trim removed 2 bases at V and 8 bases at J, leaving 1 base unmatched. CDR3 length: 13 residues. Germline V lookup: CDR1 SNHLY, CDR2 FYNNEI. This CDR3 reads CASSENRGHEQFF. Here the CDR3 DNA reads TGTGCCAGCAGTGAAAACAGGGGGCATGAGCAGTTCTTC.

This rearrangement joins TRBV5-1 to TRBJ1-2; 11 bases map to TRBD1. From germline, CDR1 is SGHRS and CDR2 YFSETQ. The CDR3 length is 16 residues. With 5 bases clipped from V and 6 bases from J, the junction kept 12 bases outside the gene matches. CDR3 amino acids: CASRTGQGDIKHGYTF. CDR3 DNA sequence: TGCGCCAGCAGAACGGGACAGGGGGATATTAAGCATGGCTACACCTTC.

This chain uses TRBV2 with TRBJ1-1; 11 positions agree with TRBD1. J lost 1 base, V lost 6 bases, and 7 bases had no gene match. This CDR3 is 16 amino acids long. CDR1 and CDR2 from the germline V gene are SNHLY and FYNNEI. The CDR3 nucleotides are TGTGCCAGCAGACGGACAGGGGGCACTTCGAACACTGAAGCTTTCTTT. Residues: CASRRTGGTSNTEAFF.

V is TRBV6-5 and J is TRBJ1-2, with no clear D. The CDR3 runs to 10 residues. Germline CDR1 and CDR2: MNHEY and SVGAGI. Trimming pared 6 bases from V and 7 bases from J, leaving 6 bases between. CDR3 region: CASRLGGYTF. The CDR3, as DNA: TGTGCCAGCAGGTTAGGTGGCTACACCTTC.

This rearrangement joins TRBV30 to TRBJ2-5; weak D call: TRBD2 (5 bases). Trimming took off 7 bases at V and 4 bases at J, with 19 bases between the two ends. The CDR3 runs to 14 residues. CDR1 GTSNPN and CDR2 SVGIG come from the germline V gene (reference sequence). The DNA for the CDR3 is TGTGCCTTAACTCCCCGAGACCGGGGAGAGACCCAGTACTTC. It specifies CALTPRDRGETQYF.

The chain employs TRBV5-1 and TRBJ2-7, with D hard to call. V was trimmed by 4 bases and J by 1 base, leaving 9 bases between them. Germline CDR1 reads SGHRS; CDR2 reads YFSETQ. This CDR3 contains 13 residues. The DNA for the CDR3 is TGCGCCAGCAGCCTAGACTGGTCCTACGAGCAGTACTTC. It encodes CASSLDWSYEQYF.